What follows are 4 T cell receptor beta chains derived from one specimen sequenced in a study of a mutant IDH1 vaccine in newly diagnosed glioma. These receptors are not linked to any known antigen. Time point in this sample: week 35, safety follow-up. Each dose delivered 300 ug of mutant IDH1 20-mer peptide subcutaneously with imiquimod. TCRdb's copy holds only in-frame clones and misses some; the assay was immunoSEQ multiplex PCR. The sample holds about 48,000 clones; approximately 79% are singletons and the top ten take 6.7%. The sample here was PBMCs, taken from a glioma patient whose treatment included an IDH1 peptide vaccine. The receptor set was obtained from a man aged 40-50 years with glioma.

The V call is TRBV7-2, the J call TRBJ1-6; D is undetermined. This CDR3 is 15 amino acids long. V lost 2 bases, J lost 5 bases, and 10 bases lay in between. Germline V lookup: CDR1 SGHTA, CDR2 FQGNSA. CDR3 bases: TGTGCCAGCAGCTTACGTAGGCACGATAATTCACCCCTCCACTTT. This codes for CASSLRRHDNSPLHF.

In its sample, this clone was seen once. The CDR3 loop reads CASGLPQTGVATGELFF. The CDR3, as DNA: TGCGCCAGCGGGCTGCCCCAAACGGGGGTAGCCACCGGGGAGCTGTTTTTT. The V call is TRBV4-1, the J call TRBJ2-2; D possibly corresponds to TRBD2 (6 bases). V lost 8 bases and J 4 bases, leaving 23 bases between the germline ends. Germline assignment: CDR1 MGHRA and CDR2 YSYEKL. This CDR3 has 17 amino acids.

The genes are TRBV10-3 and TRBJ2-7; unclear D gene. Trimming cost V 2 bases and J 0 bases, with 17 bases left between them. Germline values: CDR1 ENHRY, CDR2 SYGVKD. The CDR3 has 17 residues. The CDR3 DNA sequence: TGTGCCATCAGTGAGACTCCCGGGCCCAAAAGCTCCTACGAGCAGTACTTC. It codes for CAISETPGPKSSYEQYF.

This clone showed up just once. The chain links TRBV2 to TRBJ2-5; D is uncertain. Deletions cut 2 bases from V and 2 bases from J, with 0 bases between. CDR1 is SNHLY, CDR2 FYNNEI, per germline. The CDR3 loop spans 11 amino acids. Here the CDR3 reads CASSEQETQYF. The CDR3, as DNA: TGTGCCAGCAGTGAACAAGAGACCCAGTACTTC.